This T cell receptor beta chain was captured by sequencing in a study of blood T cell repertoires in COVID-19 (dated by TCRdb to the early 2020s). Broadly, across the study: Samples covering the acute and convalescent phases of COVID-19 were provided by collaborators in the United States, Italy and Spain. The prospective study material was composed of cDNA or gDNA derived from T cells, B-cell-depleted T cells, or PBMCs. Subjects who had been exposed to COVID-19, were actively infected with it, or had recovered from it provided the deeply sampled blood TCRbeta repertoires that made up the dataset. The repertoires were made available in a free public database intended to serve as a resource for research on the immune response to SARS-CoV-2. The samples were drawn from two sources: the first 160 participants of the ongoing ImmuneRACE study, and fewer than 1,500 subjects contributed by 6 global collaborators. Nearly every sample came with metadata listing a de-identified subject ID, COVID-19 status, age in years and sex. Where HLA class I and class II types were available, the types were taken from metadata supplied by the sample provider, not from assay-based typing. The study at large found these results: The quantity of clinical and demographic metadata differed by source and by participant and was supplied without curation.

TCRbeta CDR3 regions were amplified from genomic DNA using the immunoSEQ Assay, a bias-controlled multiplex PCR. The original methods were these. Nucleated cell counts per sample were estimated from amplification of reference gene primers within the assay. To quantify the absolute abundance of each unique TCRbeta CDR3 rearrangement, sequence reads were collapsed and filtered. For each sample, productive Simpson clonality was calculated as the square root of Simpson's diversity index across productive rearrangements. Imported from immuneACCESS, the table was reduced by TCRdb to in-frame sequences with V and J called. These copies leave out some clones; in studies compared against another copy, an unresolved V gene accounts for under half, and the cause of the remainder is not known. V and J calls and clone size are as listed in that table; D and trimming were resolved from the DNA. Within this sample are 200,000 to 250,000 clones, with 85% to 90% of them counted one time only. The ten biggest clones cover more than 2.5% of the sample.

Regarding this clone: Which antigen it targets is not known. The input lacks base qualities; no much larger clone sits a single base away.

The collaborating institutions used their own protocols to collect whole blood in K2EDTA tubes. Collaborator samples were shipped for TCRbeta analysis as frozen whole blood, isolated PBMCs, or DNA extracted from either sample type. Trimming accounts for 3 bases at V and 7 bases at J, while the number of junction bases matched to no gene is 9. The CDR3 runs 15 residues from the cysteine to the phenylalanine. Only the CDR3 DNA stays, 45 bases, in frame from base 1. From a lookup of the germline V gene, CDR1 and CDR2 are SGHRS and YFSETQ. The sequencing sample was made of peripheral blood. The sequence joins TRBV5-1 to TRBJ1-2, with TRBD1 matching 10 junction bases. This TCR derives from a man in his sixties with acute or convalescent COVID-19. At the DNA level, the sequence is TGCGCCAGCAGCTGGAGGGGACAGGGGTTCAGTGGCTACACCTTC. This gives the protein CASSWRGQGFSGYTF.